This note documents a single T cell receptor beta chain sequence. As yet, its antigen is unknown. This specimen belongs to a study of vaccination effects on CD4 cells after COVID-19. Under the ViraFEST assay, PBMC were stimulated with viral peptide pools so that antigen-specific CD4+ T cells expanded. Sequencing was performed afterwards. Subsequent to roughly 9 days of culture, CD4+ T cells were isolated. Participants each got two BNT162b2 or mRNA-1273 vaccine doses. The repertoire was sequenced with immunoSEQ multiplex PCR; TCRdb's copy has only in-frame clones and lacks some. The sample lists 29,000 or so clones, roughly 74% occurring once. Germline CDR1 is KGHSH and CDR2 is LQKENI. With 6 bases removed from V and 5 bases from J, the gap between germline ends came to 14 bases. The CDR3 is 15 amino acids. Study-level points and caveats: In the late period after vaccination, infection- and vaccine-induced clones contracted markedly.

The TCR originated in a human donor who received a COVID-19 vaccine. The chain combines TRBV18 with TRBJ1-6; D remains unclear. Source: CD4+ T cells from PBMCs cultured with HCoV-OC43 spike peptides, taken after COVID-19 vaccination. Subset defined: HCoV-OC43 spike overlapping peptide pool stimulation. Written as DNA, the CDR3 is TGTGCCAGCTCCGAGACACGGGCCAATAATTCACCCCTCCACTTT. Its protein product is CASSETRANNSPLHF. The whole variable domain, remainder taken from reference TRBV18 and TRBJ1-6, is NAGVMQNPRHLVRRRGQEARLRCSPMKGHSHVYWYRQLPEEGLKFMVYLQKENIIDESGMPKERFSAEFPKEGPSILRIQQVVRGDSAAYFCASSETRANNSPLHFGNGTRLTVT.